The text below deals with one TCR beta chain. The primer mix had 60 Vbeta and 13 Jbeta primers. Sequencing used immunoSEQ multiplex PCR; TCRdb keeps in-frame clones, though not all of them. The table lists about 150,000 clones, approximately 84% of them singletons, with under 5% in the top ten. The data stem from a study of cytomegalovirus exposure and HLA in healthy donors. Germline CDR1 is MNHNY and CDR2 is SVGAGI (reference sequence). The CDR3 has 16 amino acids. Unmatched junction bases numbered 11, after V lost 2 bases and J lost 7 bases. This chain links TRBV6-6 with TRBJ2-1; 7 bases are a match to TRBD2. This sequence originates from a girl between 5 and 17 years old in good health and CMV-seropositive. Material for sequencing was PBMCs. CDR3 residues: CASSYATGLTGNEQFF. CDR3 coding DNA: TGTGCCAGCAGTTACGCCACGGGACTAACGGGAAATGAGCAGTTCTTC.